Sequencing of this T cell receptor (beta chain) was carried out in a study of T-cell reconstitution after alpha-beta-depleted transplantation in children. Study-level results: From surviving recipient T cells and thymic progenitors came the high day-60 TCRbeta diversity observed in some patients. A year post-transplant, T-cell counts and diversity derived mostly from newly produced T cells. Roughly two months post-transplant, alpha-beta T cells reportedly originated from several hundred graft clones that had expanded.

Unique molecular identifiers were incorporated during preparation of the TCRbeta library. MiXCR, run by TCRdb on the PCR reads, gives a single entry per CDR3 protein. The table shows fewer than 700,000 distinct CDR3 sequences, with over 10% occurring only once. Unmatched junction bases numbered 12, after V lost 2 bases and J lost 1 base. This CDR3 contains 18 residues. Germline V lookup: CDR1 SQVTM, CDR2 ANQGSEA. There are a few counts of this clonotype. The antigen remains unidentified. The specimen was PBMCs, mostly from graft donor cells, collected 360 days after TCRalphabeta/CD19-depleted stem cell transplant. This clonotype was sampled from a male patient under 18 who had a stem cell transplant for acute myeloid leukemia, so the T cells may come from the graft donor. This chain links TRBV29-1 with TRBJ2-3, with 10 bases fitting TRBD2. Written as DNA, the CDR3 is TGCAGCGTTGAACGTCTAGCGGGAGTCTCAGGGGGCACAGATACGCAGTATTTT. Protein sequence: CSVERLAGVSGGTDTQYF.